This T cell receptor (beta chain) was identified in a study of cytomegalovirus exposure and HLA in healthy donors. Background on the study: T cells numbering around 180 million yielded 90 million to 140 million unique TCR beta sequences in an earlier analysis. Out of 350 to 400 genotyped donors, roughly 83% belonged to the Caucasian-associated ancestry cluster. Findings and limits, study-wide: It has been reported that TCR beta sequences accurately predicted the HLA-A and HLA-B alleles of most subjects.

Germline CDR1 is WSHSY and CDR2 is SAAADI. V shed 4 bases, J shed 6 bases, and the junction held 3 bases outside the gene matches. The length of the CDR3 is 12 residues. The PCR employed 60 Vbeta primers together with 13 Jbeta primers. In the authors' workflow: In a later analysis, of around 83 million unique beta chains, about 11 million appeared in at least two donors. The protocol was immunoSEQ multiplex PCR, while the TCRdb copy is restricted to in-frame clones and leaves out a portion. The V and J calls and the clone size are those of that table, but D and trimming were determined from the DNA. The data contain some 200,000 clones, roughly 80% of them singletons. This clone showed up just once. Its antigen remains unknown.

This sequence joins TRBV10-2 and TRBJ2-7; 7 bases fit TRBD2. This clonotype was obtained from a woman aged 18 to 35 in good health and CMV-seronegative. The specimen was PBMCs. CDR3 sequence: CASSARGVEQYV. CDR3 DNA sequence: TGCGCCAGCAGTGCTCGGGGGGTCGAGCAGTACGTC.